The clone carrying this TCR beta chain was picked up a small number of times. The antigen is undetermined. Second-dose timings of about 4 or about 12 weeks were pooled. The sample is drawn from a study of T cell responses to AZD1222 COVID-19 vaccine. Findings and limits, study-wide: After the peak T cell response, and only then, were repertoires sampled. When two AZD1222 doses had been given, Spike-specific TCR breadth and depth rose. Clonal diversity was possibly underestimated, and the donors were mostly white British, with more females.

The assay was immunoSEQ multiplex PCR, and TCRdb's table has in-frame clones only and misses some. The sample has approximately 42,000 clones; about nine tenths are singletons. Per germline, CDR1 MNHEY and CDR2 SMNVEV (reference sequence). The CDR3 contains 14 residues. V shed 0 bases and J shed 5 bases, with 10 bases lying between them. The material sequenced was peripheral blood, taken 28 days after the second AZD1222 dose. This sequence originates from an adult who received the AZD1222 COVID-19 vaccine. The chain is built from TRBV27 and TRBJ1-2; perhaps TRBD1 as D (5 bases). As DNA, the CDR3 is TGTGCCAGCAGTTTATCGGGGGAAGTGTATGGCTACACCTTC. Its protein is CASSLSGEVYGYTF.